This T cell receptor beta chain was profiled in a study of T cell responses to AZD1222 COVID-19 vaccine. Germline CDR1 is SGHTA and CDR2 is FQGNSA. With 8 bases removed from V and 6 bases from J, the gap between germline ends came to 23 bases. The CDR3 has 15 residues. Libraries were prepared by immunoSEQ multiplex PCR; TCRdb keeps only in-frame clonotypes and omits some of them. There are some 90,000 clones in the sample; about 88% occur only once, and 13% lies in the top ten. The sample in question was peripheral blood, obtained on day 0 of AZD1222 vaccination. This receptor was obtained from an adult in good health. The genes are TRBV7-2 and TRBJ2-7; perhaps TRBD2 as D (5 bases). The CDR3 DNA reads TGTGCCAGCGGACTCCCGACGCTCATTGATGGCGAGCAGTACTTC. It encodes CASGLPTLIDGEQYF.